These T cell receptor beta chains were read from a single sample in a study of shared T cell receptors in the human thymus. Clones were sequenced by immunoSEQ multiplex PCR, and TCRdb holds only the in-frame ones, with some missing. The table has some 720,000 clones, around 89% seen once. A further study also used this sample, focusing on human thymus T cells.

The sample consisted of thymocytes. The origin of the receptors is a boy younger than two with a congenital heart defect. Each CDR3 is given with its conserved first and last residue. Fields, in order: CDR3 length, V gene, clone size, D gene, J gene, CDR3 DNA, CDR3 protein. The D gene is left open where the match is weak. Clone size, where shown, is once, few, many, or a class for clones that have expanded.

14	TRBV10-3	once	TRBD1	TRBJ1-5	TGTGCCACCCAGGGGGGTTATAGCAATCAGCCCCAGCATTTT	CATQGGYSNQPQHF
13	TRBV19	NA	NA	TRBJ2-2	TGTGCCAGTAGGGGACACCTCACCGGGGAGCTGTTTTTT	CASRGHLTGELFF
13	TRBV5-5	NA	TRBD1	TRBJ2-7	TGTGCCAGCAGCCACAGGGGGGCCTACGAGCAGTACTTC	CASSHRGAYEQYF
16	TRBV12-5	NA	NA	TRBJ1-2	TGTGCTAGTGGTTTGGTATGGGCGGGAGGTAGCTATGGCTACACCTTC	CASGLVWAGGSYGYTF
14	TRBV5-1	NA	TRBD1	TRBJ2-5	TGCGCCAGCACCGGGGACAGGCACCAAGAGACCCAGTACTTC	CASTGDRHQETQYF
15	TRBV10-3	NA	TRBD1	TRBJ1-4	TGTGCCACCCGACAGGGGCTGGAGACTAATGAAAAACTGTTTTTT	CATRQGLETNEKLFF
15	TRBV11-3	NA	TRBD2	TRBJ2-5	TGTGCCAGCACCCCGTCGGCGGGAGGGCAAGAGACCCAGTACTTC	CASTPSAGGQETQYF
13	TRBV7-2	once	NA	TRBJ2-3	TGTGCCAGCAGCCCCTCGCTGAGAGATACGCAGTATTTT	CASSPSLRDTQYF
13	TRBV5-4	NA	NA	TRBJ1-2	TGTGCCAGCACCATGGGGGGGCGCCGCGGCTACACCTTC	CASTMGGRRGYTF
14	TRBV18	NA	TRBD1	TRBJ2-7	TGTGCCAGCTCACCCGCGGGACAGGGTACCGAGCAGTACTTC	CASSPAGQGTEQYF
15	TRBV19	NA	NA	TRBJ1-1	TGTGCCAGTAGTATCGCAGTGTTAAAATCCACTGAAGCTTTCTTT	CASSIAVLKSTEAFF
15	TRBV19	few	TRBD1	TRBJ1-5	TGTGCCAGTAGCCAGACAGGGGGCGCGCATCAGCCCCAGCATTTT	CASSQTGGAHQPQHF
17	TRBV10-2	NA	NA	TRBJ2-7	TGCGCCAGCAGTGAGTCCTCCCTCGGGAAAAAGGGCTACGAGCAGTACTTC	CASSESSLGKKGYEQYF
16	TRBV6-5	NA	NA	TRBJ1-5	TGTGCCAGCAGTTGGGGGGCGGGGGTTAGCAATCAGCCCCAGCATTTT	CASSWGAGVSNQPQHF
14	TRBV6-6	NA	NA	TRBJ2-7	TGTGCCAGCAGTCAGGGACTCGAGAGACGGGAGCAGTACTTC	CASSQGLERREQYF
16	TRBV5-4	NA	NA	TRBJ1-3	TGTGCCAGCAGCTTGGTACCGCCTAGGACTGGAAACACCATATATTTT	CASSLVPPRTGNTIYF
16	TRBV6-5	NA	NA	TRBJ1-3	TGTGCCAGCAGTTACTCCTTGGGAGACTCTGGAAACACCATATATTTT	CASSYSLGDSGNTIYF
14	TRBV5-8	NA	NA	TRBJ1-5	TGTGCCAGCAGCTTGGGGGGGGTGGATCAGCCCCAGCATTTT	CASSLGGVDQPQHF
14	TRBV5-1	once	TRBD1	TRBJ1-2	TGCGCCAGCTCTCTTGACAGGGGAACGGGGGGCTACACCTTC	CASSLDRGTGGYTF
14	TRBV4-3	NA	NA	TRBJ1-2	TGCGCCAGCAGCCAAGATATGCGGTCCTATGGCTACACCTTC	CASSQDMRSYGYTF
17	TRBV11-2	NA	NA	TRBJ2-7	TGTGCCAGCAGCGCCCCCCTGTCGGGGAAGCTGTCGAACGAGCAGTACTTC	CASSAPLSGKLSNEQYF
17	TRBV6-4	NA	TRBD2	TRBJ2-2	TGTGCCAGCAGTACGATAGCGGGAGGGCCTAGCACCGGGGAGCTGTTTTTT	CASSTIAGGPSTGELFF
15	TRBV14	NA	NA	TRBJ2-2	TGTGCCAGCAGCCACGGCAGGCCGGCTTCCGGGGAGCTGTTTTTT	CASSHGRPASGELFF